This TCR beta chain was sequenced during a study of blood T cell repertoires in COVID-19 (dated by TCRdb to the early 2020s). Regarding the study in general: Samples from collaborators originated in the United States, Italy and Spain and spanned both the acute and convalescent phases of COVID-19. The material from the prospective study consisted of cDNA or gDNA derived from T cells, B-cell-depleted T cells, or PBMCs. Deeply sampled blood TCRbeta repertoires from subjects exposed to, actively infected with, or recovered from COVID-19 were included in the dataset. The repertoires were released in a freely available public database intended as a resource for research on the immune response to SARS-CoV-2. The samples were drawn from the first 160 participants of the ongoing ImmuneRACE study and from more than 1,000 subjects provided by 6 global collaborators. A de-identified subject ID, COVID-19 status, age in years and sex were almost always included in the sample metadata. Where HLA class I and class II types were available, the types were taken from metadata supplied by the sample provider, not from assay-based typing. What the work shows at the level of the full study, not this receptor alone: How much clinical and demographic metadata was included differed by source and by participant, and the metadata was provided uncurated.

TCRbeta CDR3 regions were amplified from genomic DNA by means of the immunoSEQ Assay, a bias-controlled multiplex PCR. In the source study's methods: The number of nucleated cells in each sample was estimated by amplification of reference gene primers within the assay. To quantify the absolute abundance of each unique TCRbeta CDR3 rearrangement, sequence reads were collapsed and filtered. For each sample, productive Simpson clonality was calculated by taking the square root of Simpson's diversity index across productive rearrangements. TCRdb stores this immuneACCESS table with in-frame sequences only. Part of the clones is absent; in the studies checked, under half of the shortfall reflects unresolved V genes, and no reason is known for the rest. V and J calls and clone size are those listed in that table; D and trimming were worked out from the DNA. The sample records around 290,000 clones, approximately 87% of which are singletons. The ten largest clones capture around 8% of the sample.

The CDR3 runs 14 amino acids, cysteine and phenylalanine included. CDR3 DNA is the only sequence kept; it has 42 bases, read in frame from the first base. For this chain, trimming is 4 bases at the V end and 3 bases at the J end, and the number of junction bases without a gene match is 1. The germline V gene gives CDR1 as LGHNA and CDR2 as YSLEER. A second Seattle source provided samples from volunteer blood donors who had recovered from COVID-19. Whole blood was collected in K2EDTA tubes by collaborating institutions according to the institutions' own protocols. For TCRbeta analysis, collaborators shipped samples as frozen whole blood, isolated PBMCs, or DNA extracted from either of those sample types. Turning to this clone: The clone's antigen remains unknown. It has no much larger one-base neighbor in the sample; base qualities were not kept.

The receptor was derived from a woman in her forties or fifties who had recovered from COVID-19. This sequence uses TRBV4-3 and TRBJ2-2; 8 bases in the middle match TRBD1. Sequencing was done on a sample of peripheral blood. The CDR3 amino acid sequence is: CASSLGQDTGELFF. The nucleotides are TGCGCCAGCAGCCTGGGACAGGACACCGGGGAGCTGTTTTTT.